One sample yielded the 8 T cell receptor beta chains listed below, sequenced in a study of T-cell reconstitution after alpha-beta-depleted transplantation in children. The authors prepared the TCRbeta library with unique molecular identifiers. TCRdb re-called the PCR reads through MiXCR, storing one row per CDR3 protein. The sample has about 110,000 distinct CDR3 sequences, more than 20% seen once. Sequences were derived from PBMCs, mostly from graft donor cells, sampled 180 days after TCRalphabeta/CD19-depleted stem cell transplant. The receptors were sampled from a male patient aged 2 to 9 who had a stem cell transplant for chronic granulomatous disease, so the T cells may come from the graft donor.

This clonotype occurred many times. The CDR3: CASSLGSSGSYNEQFF. As DNA, the CDR3 is TGCGCCAGCAGCTTGGGTTCCAGCGGATCCTACAATGAGCAGTTCTTC. The rearrangement links TRBV5-1 to TRBJ2-1; weak D call: TRBD2 (5 bases). The V and J ends lost 0 bases and 1 base respectively, with 11 bases between them. Germline-derived CDR1 and CDR2 are SGHRS and YFSETQ. The CDR3 loop spans 16 amino acids. The entire variable domain, with the rest obtained from reference TRBV5-1 and TRBJ2-1, is as follows: KAGVTQTPRYLIKTRGQQVTLSCSPISGHRSVSWYQQTPGQGLQFLFEYFSETQRNKGNFPGRFSGRQFSNSRSEMNVSTLELGDSALYLCASSLGSSGSYNEQFFGPGTRLTVL.

The CDR3 coding sequence is TGTGCCAGCAGCTTGGGAACAGGGACCGAGCAGTACTTC. Translation: CASSLGTGTEQYF. The V and J genes are TRBV5-6 and TRBJ2-7, with D perhaps matching TRBD1 (6 bases). V was shortened by 0 bases and J by 6 bases, with 10 bases between the two germline ends. The CDR3 consists of 13 residues. The germline gives CDR1 SGHDT, CDR2 YYEEEE.

The genes are TRBV11-2 and TRBJ2-5; D gene uncertain. Germline values: CDR1 SGHAT, CDR2 FQNNGV. This CDR3 contains 14 residues. Trimming pared 3 bases from V and 4 bases from J, leaving 12 bases between. The CDR3 DNA follows: TGTGCCAGCAGCTTCAACTGGGTGCGAGAGACCCAGTACTTC. Residues: CASSFNWVRETQYF.

This clonotype has a count of ten or more. The V and J genes are TRBV20-1 and TRBJ1-1; no clear D gene. CDR1 is DFQATT, CDR2 SNEGSKA, per germline (reference sequence). CDR3 length: 12 amino acids. V lost 4 bases and J lost 3, with 9 bases in between. The CDR3 here is CSATHRDTEAFF. DNA of the CDR3: TGCAGTGCTACCCACCGGGACACTGAAGCTTTCTTT.

This clonotype appeared many times. Likely a read error: the CDR3 ends without its conserved phenylalanine or tryptophan. No DNA is shown, since the ends of the CDR3 on it are uncertain; the CDR3 is the one TCRdb lists. The V call is TRBV12-3 or TRBV12-4, the J call TRBJ2-7. Termini included, the CDR3 measures 8 amino acids. This chain's CDR3 is CASSLAGL.

This clonotype was counted once. The chain couples TRBV18 to TRBJ1-3; possibly TRBD1 for D (5 bases). The CDR3 runs 14 residues. Germline V CDR1 and CDR2: KGHSH, LQKENI. V was shortened by 2 bases and J by 4 bases, with 9 bases between the two germline ends. For the CDR3, the DNA is TGTGCCAGCTCACCAGGAGGACAAGGAAACACCATATATTTT. This translates into CASSPGGQGNTIYF.

The chain employs TRBV5-1 and TRBJ2-4; D not certain. The CDR3 loop spans 15 amino acids. The germline V gene has CDR1 SGHRS and CDR2 YFSETQ. V lost 0 bases and J lost 0, with 7 bases in between. The CDR3 spells CASSLEPLAKNIQYF. The CDR3 DNA is TGCGCCAGCAGCTTGGAGCCGTTAGCCAAAAACATTCAGTACTTC.

V is TRBV28 and J is TRBJ2-1; D possibly corresponds to TRBD2 (5 bases). Germline V gene sequence: CDR1 MDHEN, CDR2 SYDVKM. The ends were cut back, 9 bases at V and 7 bases at J, with 19 bases in the middle. The CDR3 runs 14 residues. For the CDR3, the DNA is TGTGCCAGTTTAAAGTTTCTAGCCGGGAATGAGCAGTTCTTC. It yields the protein CASLKFLAGNEQFF.